This T cell receptor (beta chain) was sequenced for a study of blood T cells in healthy people across ages. With a J-beta primer mix and a sample-barcoded 5' primer, a second PCR ran about 6 to 11 cycles. TCRdb analysed the 5' RACE reads with MiXCR anew, one entry per CDR3 protein. This sample has about 1.6 million distinct CDR3 sequences; around 35% occur once, and the top ten carry 10% to 12%. PBMCs were isolated at a quantity of at least 6 million per sample. On this clonotype itself: This clone may be a read error of a much larger clone one base away.

The CDR3 is made up of 15 amino acids. The V gene's germline CDR1 is SGDLS and CDR2 YYNGEE. The genes are TRBV9 and TRBJ2-6; perhaps TRBD1 as D (5 bases). The TCR comes from a woman in her thirties in good health. The sample consisted of blood. CDR3 protein: CASSLLGSGANVRTF. The DNA for the CDR3 is TGTGCCAGCAGCCTACTTGGCTCTGGGGCCAACGTCCGGACTTTC.